This T cell receptor (beta chain) derives from a study of technical replicates of blood from several donors. This table comes from immunoSEQ multiplex PCR, and its TCRdb copy is limited to in-frame clones, with some not included. The table lists 74,000 or so clones, about 96% of them singletons. Trimming pared 3 bases from V and 5 bases from J, leaving 12 bases between. The CDR3 extends over 14 amino acids. Germline values: CDR1 SGHTS, CDR2 YDEGEE. Sequencing used T cells isolated from PBMCs. The TCR sequence derives from a human donor in good health. The V gene is TRBV5-8, the J gene TRBJ2-1; a weak D match, TRBD1 (6 bases). This chain's CDR3 is CASSYYRVHNEQFF. In nucleotides, the CDR3 is TGTGCCAGCAGCTATTACAGGGTCCACAATGAGCAGTTCTTC.